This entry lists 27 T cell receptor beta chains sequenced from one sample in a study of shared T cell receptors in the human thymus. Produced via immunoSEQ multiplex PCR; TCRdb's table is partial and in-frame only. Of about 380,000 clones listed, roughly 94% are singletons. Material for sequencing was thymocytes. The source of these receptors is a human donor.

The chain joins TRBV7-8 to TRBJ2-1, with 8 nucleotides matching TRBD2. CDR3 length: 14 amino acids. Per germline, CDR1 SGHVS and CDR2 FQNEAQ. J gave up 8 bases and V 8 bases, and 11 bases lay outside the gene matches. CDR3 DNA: TGTGCCAGCCGAGGAGGGACTAGTATACATGAGCAGTTCTTC. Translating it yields CASRGGTSIHEQFF.

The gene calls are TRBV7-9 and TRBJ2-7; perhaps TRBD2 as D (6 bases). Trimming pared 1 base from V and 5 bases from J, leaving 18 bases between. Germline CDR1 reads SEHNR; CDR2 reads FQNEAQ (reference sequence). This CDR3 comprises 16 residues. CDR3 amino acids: CASSLEGGRISHEQYF. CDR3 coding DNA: TGTGCCAGCAGCTTAGAGGGAGGTCGTATTTCCCACGAGCAGTACTTC.

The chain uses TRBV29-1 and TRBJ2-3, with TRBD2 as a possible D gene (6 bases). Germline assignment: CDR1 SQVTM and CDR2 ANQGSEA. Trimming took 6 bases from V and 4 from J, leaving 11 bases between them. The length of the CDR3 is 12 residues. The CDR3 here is CSVGGAPDTQYF. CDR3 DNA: TGCAGCGTGGGGGGAGCGCCAGATACGCAGTATTTT.

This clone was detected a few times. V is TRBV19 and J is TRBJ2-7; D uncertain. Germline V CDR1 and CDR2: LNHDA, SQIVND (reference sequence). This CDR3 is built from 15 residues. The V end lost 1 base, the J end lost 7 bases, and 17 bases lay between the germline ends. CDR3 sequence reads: CASSIGNTFSWEQYF. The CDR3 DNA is TGTGCCAGTAGTATAGGGAACACCTTTAGCTGGGAGCAGTACTTC.

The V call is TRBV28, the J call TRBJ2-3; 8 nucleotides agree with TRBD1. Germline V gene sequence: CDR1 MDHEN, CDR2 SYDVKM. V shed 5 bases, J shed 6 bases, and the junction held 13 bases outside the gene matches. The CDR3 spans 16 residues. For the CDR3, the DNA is TGTGCCAGCAGTCACCCCCCCAGGGGGCGCAGGGATACGCAGTATTTT. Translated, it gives CASSHPPRGRRDTQYF. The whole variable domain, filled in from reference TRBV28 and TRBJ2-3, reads DVKVTQSSRYLVKRTGEKVFLECVQDMDHENMFWYRQDPGLGLRLIYFSYDVKMKEKGDIPEGYSVSREKKERFSLILESASTNQTSMYLCASSHPPRGRRDTQYFGPGTRLTVL.

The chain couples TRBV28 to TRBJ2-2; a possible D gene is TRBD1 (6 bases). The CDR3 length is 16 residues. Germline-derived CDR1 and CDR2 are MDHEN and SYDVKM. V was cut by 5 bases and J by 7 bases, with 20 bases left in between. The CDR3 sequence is CASSNSGADSVGELFF. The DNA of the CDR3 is TGTGCCAGCAGTAACTCAGGGGCAGATTCGGTCGGGGAGCTGTTTTTT. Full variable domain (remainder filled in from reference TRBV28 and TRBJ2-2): DVKVTQSSRYLVKRTGEKVFLECVQDMDHENMFWYRQDPGLGLRLIYFSYDVKMKEKGDIPEGYSVSREKKERFSLILESASTNQTSMYLCASSNSGADSVGELFFGEGSRLTVL.

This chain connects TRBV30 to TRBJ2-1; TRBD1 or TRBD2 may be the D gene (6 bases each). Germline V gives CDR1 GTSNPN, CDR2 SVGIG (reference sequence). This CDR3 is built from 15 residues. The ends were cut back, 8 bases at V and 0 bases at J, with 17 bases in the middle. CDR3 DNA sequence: TGTGCCCGGGGGCGGGCGGGACTCTCCTACAATGAGCAGTTCTTC. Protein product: CARGRAGLSYNEQFF.

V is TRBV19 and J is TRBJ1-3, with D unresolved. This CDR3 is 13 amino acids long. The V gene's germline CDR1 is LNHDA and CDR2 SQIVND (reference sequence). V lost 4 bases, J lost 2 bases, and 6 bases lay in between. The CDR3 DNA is TGTGCCAGTAGTAGGATGGCTGGAAACACCATATATTTT. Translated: CASSRMAGNTIYF.

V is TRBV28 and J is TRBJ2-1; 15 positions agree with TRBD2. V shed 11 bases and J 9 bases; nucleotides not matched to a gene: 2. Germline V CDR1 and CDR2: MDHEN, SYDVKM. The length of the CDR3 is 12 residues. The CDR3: CAEGLAGGEQFF. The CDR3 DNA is TGTGCCGAGGGACTAGCGGGAGGTGAGCAGTTCTTC.

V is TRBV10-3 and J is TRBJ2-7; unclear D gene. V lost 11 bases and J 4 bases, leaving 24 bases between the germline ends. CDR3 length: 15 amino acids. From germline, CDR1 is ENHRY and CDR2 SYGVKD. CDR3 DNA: TGTGCCCCGCCCCGCGAGAGTGGTGAGGCTTACGAGCAGTACTTC. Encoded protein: CAPPRESGEAYEQYF.

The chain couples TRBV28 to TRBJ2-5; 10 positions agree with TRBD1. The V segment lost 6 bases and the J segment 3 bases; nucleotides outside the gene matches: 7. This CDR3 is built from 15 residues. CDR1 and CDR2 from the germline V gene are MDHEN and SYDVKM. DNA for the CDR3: TGTGCCAGCAGCACCGGGACAGGGGAAGAAGAGACCCAGTACTTC. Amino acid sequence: CASSTGTGEEETQYF.

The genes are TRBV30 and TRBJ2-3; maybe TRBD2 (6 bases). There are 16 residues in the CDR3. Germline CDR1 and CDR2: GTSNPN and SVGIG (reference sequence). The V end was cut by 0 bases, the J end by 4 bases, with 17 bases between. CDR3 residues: CAWSVLGVGGADTQYF. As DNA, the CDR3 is TGTGCCTGGAGTGTACTGGGAGTGGGAGGCGCAGATACGCAGTATTTT. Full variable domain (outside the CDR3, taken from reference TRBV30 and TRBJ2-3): SQTIHQWPATLVQPVGSPLSLECTVEGTSNPNLYWYRQAAGRGLQLLFYSVGIGQISSEVPQNLSASRPQDRQFILSSKKLLLSDSGFYLCAWSVLGVGGADTQYFGPGTRLTVL.

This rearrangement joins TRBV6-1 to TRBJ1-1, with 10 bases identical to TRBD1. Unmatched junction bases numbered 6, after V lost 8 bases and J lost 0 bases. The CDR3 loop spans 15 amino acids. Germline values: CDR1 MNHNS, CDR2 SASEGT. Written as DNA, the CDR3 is TGTGCCAGCGGGACAGGGGTTCACATGAACACTGAAGCTTTCTTT. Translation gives CASGTGVHMNTEAFF.

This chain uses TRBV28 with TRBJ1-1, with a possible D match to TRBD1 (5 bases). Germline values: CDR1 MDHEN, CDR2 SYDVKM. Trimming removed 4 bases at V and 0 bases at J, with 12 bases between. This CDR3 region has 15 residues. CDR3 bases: TGTGCCAGCAGTTGTGGGGGGACCTTGAACACTGAAGCTTTCTTT. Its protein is CASSCGGTLNTEAFF.

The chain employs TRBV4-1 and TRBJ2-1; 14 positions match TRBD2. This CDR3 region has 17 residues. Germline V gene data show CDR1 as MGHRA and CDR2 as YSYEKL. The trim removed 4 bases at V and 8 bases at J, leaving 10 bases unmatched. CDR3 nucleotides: TGCGCCAGCAGCCCGGGGACTAGCGGGAGTAAATATCATGAGCAGTTCTTC. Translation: CASSPGTSGSKYHEQFF.

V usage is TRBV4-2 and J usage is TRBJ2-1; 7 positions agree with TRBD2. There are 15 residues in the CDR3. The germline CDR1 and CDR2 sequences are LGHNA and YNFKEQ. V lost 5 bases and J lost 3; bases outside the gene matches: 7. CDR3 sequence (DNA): TGTGCCAGCAGCGGAAGGCGGGAGCGCTACAATGAGCAGTTCTTC. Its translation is CASSGRRERYNEQFF.

The CDR3 sequence: CTSSQERARGGRASSTDTQYF. The CDR3 DNA is TGCACCAGCAGCCAAGAAAGGGCTAGGGGCGGGAGGGCATCTAGCACAGATACGCAGTATTTT. The V call is TRBV1, the J call TRBJ2-3; the table's D call of TRBD2 was not tested on the DNA. TRBV1 is given as a pseudogene. This CDR3 is built from 21 residues.

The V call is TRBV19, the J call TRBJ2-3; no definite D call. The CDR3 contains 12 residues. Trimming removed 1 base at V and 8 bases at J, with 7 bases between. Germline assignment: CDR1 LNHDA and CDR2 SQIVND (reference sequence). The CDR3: CASSIVGFTQYF. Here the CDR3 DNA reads TGTGCCAGTAGTATAGTCGGGTTTACGCAGTATTTT. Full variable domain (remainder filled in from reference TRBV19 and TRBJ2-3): DGGITQSPKYLFRKEGQNVTLSCEQNLNHDAMYWYRQDPGQGLRLIYYSQIVNDFQKGDIAEGYSVSREKKESFPLTVTSAQKNPTAFYLCASSIVGFTQYFGPGTRLTVL.

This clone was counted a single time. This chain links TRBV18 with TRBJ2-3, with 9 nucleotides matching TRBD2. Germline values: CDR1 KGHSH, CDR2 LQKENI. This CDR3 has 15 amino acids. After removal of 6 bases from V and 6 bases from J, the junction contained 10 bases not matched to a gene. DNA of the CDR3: TGTGCCAGCTCCCGACTAGCGGAGGGCCCCGATACGCAGTATTTT. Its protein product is CASSRLAEGPDTQYF.

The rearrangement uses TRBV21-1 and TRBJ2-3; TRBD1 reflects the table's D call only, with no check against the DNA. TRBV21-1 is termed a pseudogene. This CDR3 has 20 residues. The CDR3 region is CASSKGGGQDRGDSTDTQYF. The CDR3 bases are TGTGCCAGCAGCAAAGGGGGAGGGCAGGACAGGGGAGATAGCACAGATACGCAGTATTTT.

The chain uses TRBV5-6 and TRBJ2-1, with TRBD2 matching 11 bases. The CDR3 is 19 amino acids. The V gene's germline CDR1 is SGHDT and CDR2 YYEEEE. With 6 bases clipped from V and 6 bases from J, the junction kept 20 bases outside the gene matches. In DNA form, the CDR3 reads TGTGCCAGCACACCTTACGTGCGCTCTATAGCGGGAGGGGGCAATGAGCAGTTCTTC. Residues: CASTPYVRSIAGGGNEQFF.

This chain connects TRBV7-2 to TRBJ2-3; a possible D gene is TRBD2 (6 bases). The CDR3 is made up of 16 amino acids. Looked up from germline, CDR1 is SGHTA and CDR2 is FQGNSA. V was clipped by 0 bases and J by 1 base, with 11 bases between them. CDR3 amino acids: CASSLAGLLGTDTQYF. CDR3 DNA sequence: TGTGCCAGCAGCTTAGCCGGACTATTGGGCACAGATACGCAGTATTTT.

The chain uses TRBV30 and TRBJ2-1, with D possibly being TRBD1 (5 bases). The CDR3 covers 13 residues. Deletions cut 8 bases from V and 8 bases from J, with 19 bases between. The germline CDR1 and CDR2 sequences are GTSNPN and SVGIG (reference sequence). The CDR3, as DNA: TGTGCCCAGAACACAAATAGGGGCGATGAGCAGTTCTTC. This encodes CAQNTNRGDEQFF.

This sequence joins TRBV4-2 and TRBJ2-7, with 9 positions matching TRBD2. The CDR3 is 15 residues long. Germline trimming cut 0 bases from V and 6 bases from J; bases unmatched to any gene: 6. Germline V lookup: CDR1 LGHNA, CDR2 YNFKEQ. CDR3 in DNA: TGTGCCAGCAGCCAAGAATGGTCGCGGGAGGGCGAGCAGTACTTC. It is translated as CASSQEWSREGEQYF.

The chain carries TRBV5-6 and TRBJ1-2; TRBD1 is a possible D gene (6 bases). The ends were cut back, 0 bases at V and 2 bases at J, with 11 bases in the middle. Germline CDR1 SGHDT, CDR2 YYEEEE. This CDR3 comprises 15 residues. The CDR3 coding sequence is TGTGCCAGCAGCTTGGGGTTTACAGGGAACTATGGCTACACCTTC. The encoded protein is CASSLGFTGNYGYTF.

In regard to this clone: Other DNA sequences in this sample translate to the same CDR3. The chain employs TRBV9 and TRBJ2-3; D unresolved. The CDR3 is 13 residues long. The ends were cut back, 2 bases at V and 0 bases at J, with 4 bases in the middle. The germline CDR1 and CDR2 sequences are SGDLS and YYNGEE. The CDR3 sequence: CASSVSSTDTQYF. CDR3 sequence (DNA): TGTGCCAGCAGCGTCTCTAGCACAGATACGCAGTATTTT. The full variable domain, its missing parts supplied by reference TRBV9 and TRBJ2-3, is DSGVTQTPKHLITATGQRVTLRCSPRSGDLSVYWYQQSLDQGLQFLIQYYNGEERAKGNILERFSAQQFPDLHSELNLSSLELGDSALYFCASSVSSTDTQYFGPGTRLTVL.

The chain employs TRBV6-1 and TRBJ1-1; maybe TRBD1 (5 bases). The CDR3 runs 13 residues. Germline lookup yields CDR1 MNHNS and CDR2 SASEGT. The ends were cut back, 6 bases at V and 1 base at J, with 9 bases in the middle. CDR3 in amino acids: CASRQGPNTEAFF. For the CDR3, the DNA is TGTGCCAGCAGGCAGGGCCCGAACACTGAAGCTTTCTTT.